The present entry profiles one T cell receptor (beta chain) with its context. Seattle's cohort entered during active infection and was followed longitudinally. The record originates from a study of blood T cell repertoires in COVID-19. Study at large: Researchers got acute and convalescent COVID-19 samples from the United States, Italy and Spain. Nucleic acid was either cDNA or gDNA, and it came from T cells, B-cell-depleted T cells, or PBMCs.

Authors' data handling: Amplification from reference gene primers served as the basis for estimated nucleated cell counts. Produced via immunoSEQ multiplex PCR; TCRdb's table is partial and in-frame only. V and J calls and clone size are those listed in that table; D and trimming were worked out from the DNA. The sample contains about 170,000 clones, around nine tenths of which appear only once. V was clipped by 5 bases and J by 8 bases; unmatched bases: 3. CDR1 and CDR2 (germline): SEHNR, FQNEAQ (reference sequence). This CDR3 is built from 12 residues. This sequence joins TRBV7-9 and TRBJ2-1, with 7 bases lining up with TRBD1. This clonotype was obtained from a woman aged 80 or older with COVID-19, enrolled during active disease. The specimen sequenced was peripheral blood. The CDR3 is CASSRQGYEQFF. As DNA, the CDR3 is TGTGCCAGCAGCAGACAGGGATATGAGCAGTTCTTC.